The 22 T cell receptor beta chains below all came from one sample that was sequenced in a study of T-cell memory formation after mild COVID-19. In TCRdb, the 5' RACE reads were re-called with MiXCR into one record per CDR3 protein. The data hold about 35,000 distinct CDR3 sequences, with roughly 21% observed a single time. Sequenced input: PBMCs or a T cell subset sorted from them (not recorded which). Receptors were obtained from an adult who had mild COVID-19 (a few samples of this study predate the infection). Cell type and time point are not known.

This clonotype was recorded many times. The chain uses TRBV5-1 and TRBJ2-5; D uncertain. The CDR3 has 14 residues. CDR1 SGHRS and CDR2 YFSETQ come from the germline V gene. The V gene lost 0 bases and the J gene lost 2 bases, with 8 bases spanning the gap. The DNA for the CDR3 is TGCGCCAGCAGCTTGGAGAGAGTTCAAGAGACCCAGTACTTC. As protein: CASSLERVQETQYF.

In its sample, this clonotype was seen many times. V usage is TRBV3-1 and J usage is TRBJ2-5; 10 bases line up with TRBD2. Unmatched junction bases numbered 8, after V lost 4 bases and J lost 6 bases. This CDR3 has 15 amino acids. Germline lookup yields CDR1 LGHDT and CDR2 YNNKEL (reference sequence). CDR3 sequence: CASSPSGGAAKTQYF. The CDR3 nucleotides read TGTGCCAGCAGCCCGAGCGGGGGGGCAGCGAAGACCCAGTACTTC.

This clonotype occurred many times. This chain joins TRBV15 and TRBJ1-6; TRBD1 matches at 10 bases. In germline, CDR1 is LNHNV, CDR2 YYDKDF (reference sequence). This CDR3 contains 16 residues. J was trimmed by 7 bases and V by 5 bases; bases with no gene match: 8. In nucleotides, the CDR3 is TGTGCCACCAGCCGCCGGGACAGGGGTTCCAATTCACCCCTCCACTTT. Its protein is CATSRRDRGSNSPLHF.

This clonotype occurred a few times. This sequence joins TRBV12-3 or TRBV12-4 and TRBJ2-7; D may correspond to TRBD1 or TRBD2 (5 bases each). Trimming removed 3 bases from V and 7 bases from J, with 16 bases in between. The CDR3 contains 14 residues. CDR3 sequence reads: CASSFLKPEGEQYF. As DNA, the CDR3 is TGTGCCAGCAGTTTCCTGAAGCCTGAGGGGGAGCAGTACTTC.

This clonotype was recorded a few times. V usage is TRBV5-4 and J usage is TRBJ2-1; no definite D call. Germline V CDR1 and CDR2: SGHNT, YYREEE (reference sequence). This CDR3 is 13 amino acids long. The V end was cut by 4 bases, the J end by 10 bases, with 15 bases between. In nucleotides, the CDR3 is TGTGCCAGCAGCCGCTACCCTAAAACGGAGCAGTTCTTC. Encoded protein: CASSRYPKTEQFF.

This clonotype was observed many times. The V call is TRBV10-3, the J call TRBJ1-1; D is possibly TRBD1 (5 bases). Germline loops: CDR1 ENHRY, CDR2 SYGVKD. This CDR3 contains 14 residues. V was pared by 10 bases and J by 3 bases, with 18 bases between. CDR3 sequence reads: CASLGGAIDTEAFF. The CDR3 coding sequence is TGTGCCAGCCTCGGAGGGGCGATTGACACTGAAGCTTTCTTT.

This clonotype occurred many times. The V gene is TRBV19, the J gene TRBJ2-4; 7 nucleotides line up with TRBD2. With V trimmed by 2 bases and J by 8 bases, 9 bases remained unmatched. This CDR3 comprises 15 residues. Looked up from germline, CDR1 is LNHDA and CDR2 is SQIVND (reference sequence). CDR3 residues: CASSILERGRDIQYF. The CDR3 DNA reads as TGTGCCAGTAGTATATTGGAACGGGGGAGGGACATTCAGTACTTC.

This clonotype was counted at least ten times. J is TRBJ1-2 and V is TRBV12-3 or TRBV12-4; 11 nucleotides align to TRBD1. This CDR3 has 13 residues. V dropped 3 bases and J dropped 7; count of bases not matched to a gene: 1. DNA of the CDR3: TGTGCCAGCAGTTTGGGACAGGGGGTTGGCTACACCTTC. Protein sequence: CASSLGQGVGYTF.

This clonotype was seen many times. V usage is TRBV7-8 and J usage is TRBJ1-2; 7 bases are shared with TRBD1. The CDR3 runs 13 residues. Germline lookup yields CDR1 SGHVS and CDR2 FQNEAQ. V lost 5 bases, J lost 4 bases, and 4 bases stayed unmatched. The CDR3 sequence is CASSQGQAYGYTF. The CDR3 nucleotides read TGTGCCAGCAGCCAAGGACAGGCCTATGGCTACACCTTC.

This clonotype was counted many times. The chain employs TRBV4-2 and TRBJ2-7; D unclear. Germline CDR1 is LGHNA and CDR2 is YNFKEQ. The CDR3 spans 12 residues. The germline V and J ends were trimmed by 0 bases and 2 bases, with 2 bases remaining between them. CDR3: CASSQDAYEQYF. CDR3 in DNA: TGTGCCAGCAGCCAAGACGCCTACGAGCAGTACTTC.

This clonotype was counted a few times. The chain links TRBV9 to TRBJ2-1; the D gene could be TRBD1 or TRBD2 (5 bases each). Germline loops: CDR1 SGDLS, CDR2 YYNGEE. The CDR3 totals 17 residues. V lost 0 bases and J lost 5, with 18 bases in between. As DNA, the CDR3 is TGTGCCAGCAGCGTAGCTGGAGGACACGTGAATAACAATGAGCAGTTCTTC. Translated, it gives CASSVAGGHVNNNEQFF.

This clonotype was found many times. The chain employs TRBV2 and TRBJ2-3, with D uncertain. This CDR3 contains 14 residues. Trimming removed 7 bases at V and 4 bases at J, with 15 bases between. Per the germline V gene, CDR1 is SNHLY and CDR2 is FYNNEI. CDR3 region: CASNPSELPDTQYF. The CDR3 DNA reads TGTGCCAGCAACCCCTCCGAACTCCCAGATACGCAGTATTTT.

The chain is built from TRBV6-1 and TRBJ1-1, with D possibly TRBD1 on 5 matching bases. V was trimmed by 4 bases and J by 1 base, leaving 7 bases between them. Germline CDR1 is MNHNS and CDR2 is SASEGT. The CDR3 loop spans 13 amino acids. The CDR3 sequence is CASSAQGNTEAFF. CDR3 nucleotides: TGTGCCAGCAGTGCCCAGGGGAACACTGAAGCTTTCTTT.

This clonotype was recorded a few times. This chain links TRBV18 with TRBJ1-1; D is unclear. V was trimmed by 1 base and J by 1 base, leaving 10 bases between them. Germline loops: CDR1 KGHSH, CDR2 LQKENI. The CDR3 consists of 15 residues. CDR3 DNA sequence: TGTGCCAGCTCACCACGGACTTCAAGGAACACTGAAGCTTTCTTT. It codes for CASSPRTSRNTEAFF.

The chain is built from TRBV6-2 or TRBV6-3 and TRBJ2-1, with 9 bases aligning to TRBD2. CDR1 and CDR2 from the germline V gene are MNHEY and SVGEGT. V lost 0 bases, J lost 2 bases, and 11 bases stayed unmatched. This CDR3 has 19 amino acids. CDR3 coding DNA: TGTGCCAGCAGTTACTCGCCCAGCGGGGGGTCGTCAACCTACAATGAGCAGTTCTTC. Amino acids: CASSYSPSGGSSTYNEQFF.

This clonotype was observed many times. The J gene is TRBJ2-5, the V gene TRBV7-2; D is ambiguous. This CDR3 spans 12 amino acids. V was trimmed by 3 bases and J by 5 bases, leaving 7 bases between them. Germline V CDR1 and CDR2: SGHTA, FQGNSA. For the CDR3, the DNA is TGTGCCAGCAGCTTGACGCGGGAGACCCAGTACTTC. Translating it yields CASSLTRETQYF.

The chain carries TRBV15 and TRBJ2-2; 13 bases line up with TRBD2. Germline CDR1 LNHNV, CDR2 YYDKDF (reference sequence). This CDR3 is 16 amino acids long. V lost 4 bases to trimming and J lost 7 bases; unmatched junction nucleotides: 6. Here the CDR3 DNA reads TGTGCCACCAGCAAAACTAGCGGGAGGGCCGGCGGGGAGCTGTTTTTT. Protein product: CATSKTSGRAGGELFF.

This clonotype was recorded at least ten times. The V call is TRBV12-3 or TRBV12-4, the J call TRBJ2-5; TRBD2 aligns across 8 bases. V gave up 7 bases and J gave up 5 bases; unmatched junction bases: 12. The CDR3 runs 15 residues. CDR3 amino acids: CASNPSGLAAETQYF. In DNA, the CDR3 is TGTGCCAGCAATCCCTCCGGACTAGCTGCGGAGACCCAGTACTTC.

The genes are TRBV6-5 and TRBJ1-3; a weak D match, TRBD1 (5 bases). Germline V gives CDR1 MNHEY, CDR2 SVGAGI. The V end was cut by 6 bases, the J end by 0 bases, with 9 bases between. This CDR3 is 14 amino acids long. The CDR3 coding sequence is TGTGCCAGCAGCCTAGGGGTCTCTGGAAACACCATATATTTT. Translating it yields CASSLGVSGNTIYF.

This clonotype has a count of ten or more. The chain has TRBV28 and TRBJ2-2; a possible D gene is TRBD2 (5 bases). V dropped 5 bases and J dropped 5 bases, with 15 bases sitting between them. The germline V gene encodes CDR1 MDHEN and CDR2 SYDVKM. The length of the CDR3 is 15 residues. The CDR3 loop is CASSTAGGTTGELFF. CDR3 DNA sequence: TGTGCCAGCAGTACGGCTGGAGGTACGACCGGGGAGCTGTTTTTT.

This clonotype was recorded at least ten times. This chain uses TRBV7-3 with TRBJ2-5, with 7 nucleotides matching TRBD2. The CDR3 has 15 amino acids. The V gene's germline CDR1 is SGHTA and CDR2 FQGTGA. The V and J ends lost 1 base and 2 bases, in that order; junction bases with no gene match: 4. The DNA of the CDR3 is TGTGCCAGCAGCTTAATGGGGGGGTTACAAGAGACCCAGTACTTC. This encodes CASSLMGGLQETQYF.

This clonotype was picked up a small number of times. J is TRBJ2-5 and V is TRBV5-4; the match to TRBD2 covers 8 bases. Germline trimming cut 1 base from V and 5 bases from J; bases unmatched to any gene: 4. Germline V gene data show CDR1 as SGHNT and CDR2 as YYREEE (reference sequence). This CDR3 has 14 amino acids. In DNA form, the CDR3 reads TGTGCCAGCAGCTTGAGGACTAGCCCGGAGACCCAGTACTTC. Protein: CASSLRTSPETQYF.